Given below is one T cell receptor beta chain in context. This CDR3 region has 13 residues. CDR1 SEHNR and CDR2 FQNEAQ come from the germline V gene (reference sequence). After removal of 7 bases from V and 7 bases from J, the junction contained 7 bases not matched to a gene. The record originates from a study of technical replicates of blood from a handful of donors. Data came from immunoSEQ multiplex PCR; TCRdb stores just in-frame clones and leaves some out. The sample has tens of thousands of clones, 90% to 95% seen once. The sample was T cells isolated from PBMCs. The chain recombines TRBV7-9 with TRBJ1-2, with 9 bases fitting TRBD1. The clonotype was recovered from a human donor in good health. CDR3 nucleotide sequence: TGTGCCAGCATCGGACAGGGGATTCGTGGCTACACCTTC. Its protein is CASIGQGIRGYTF.